What follows describes a single TCR beta chain. Per the germline V gene, CDR1 is LNHDA and CDR2 is SQIVND (reference sequence). This CDR3 spans 15 amino acids. Trimming took 9 bases from V and 4 from J; bases not matched to a gene: 9. Profiled with immunoSEQ multiplex PCR; TCRdb holds only in-frame clones, not every one. The table shows 300,000 to 350,000 clones, with around 85% occurring only once. The data are from a study of blood T cell repertoires in COVID-19. Sequenced input: PBMCs or T cells enriched from blood (not recorded which). The chain couples TRBV19 to TRBJ2-2; 9 positions agree with TRBD1. This clonotype was obtained from a woman between 35 and 50 years old with acute COVID-19. The CDR3 sequence is CASGVGDRVTGELFF. CDR3 DNA: TGTGCCAGCGGGGTAGGGGACAGGGTCACCGGGGAGCTGTTTTTT.